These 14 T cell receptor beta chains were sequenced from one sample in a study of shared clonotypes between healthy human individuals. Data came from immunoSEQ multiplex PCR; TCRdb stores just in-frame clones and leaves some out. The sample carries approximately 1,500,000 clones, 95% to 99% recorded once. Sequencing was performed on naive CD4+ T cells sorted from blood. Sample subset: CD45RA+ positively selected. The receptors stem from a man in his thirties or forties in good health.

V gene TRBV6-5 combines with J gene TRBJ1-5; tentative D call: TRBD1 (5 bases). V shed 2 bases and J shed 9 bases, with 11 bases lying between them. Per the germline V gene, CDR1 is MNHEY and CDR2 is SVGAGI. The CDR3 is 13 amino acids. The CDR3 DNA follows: TGTGCCAGCAGTTACGGGGGAATGGGGCCCCAGCATTTT. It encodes CASSYGGMGPQHF.

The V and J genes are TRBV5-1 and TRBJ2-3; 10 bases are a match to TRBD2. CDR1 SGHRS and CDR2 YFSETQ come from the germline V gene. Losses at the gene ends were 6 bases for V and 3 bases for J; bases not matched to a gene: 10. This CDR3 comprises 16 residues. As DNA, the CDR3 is TGCGCCAGCACCCCGGGGGCTAGCGGGAGTACAGATACGCAGTATTTT. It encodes CASTPGASGSTDTQYF.

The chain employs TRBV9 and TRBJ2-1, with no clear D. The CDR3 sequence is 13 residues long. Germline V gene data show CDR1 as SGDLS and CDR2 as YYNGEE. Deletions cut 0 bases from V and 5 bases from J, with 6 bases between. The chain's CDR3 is CASSVEYHNEQFF. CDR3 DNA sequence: TGTGCCAGCAGCGTAGAGTACCACAATGAGCAGTTCTTC.

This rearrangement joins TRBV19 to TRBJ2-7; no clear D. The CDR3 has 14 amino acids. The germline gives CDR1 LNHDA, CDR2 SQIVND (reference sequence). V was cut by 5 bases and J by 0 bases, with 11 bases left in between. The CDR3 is CASSVNGPSYEQYF. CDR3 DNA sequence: TGTGCCAGTAGTGTTAATGGGCCCTCCTACGAGCAGTACTTC.

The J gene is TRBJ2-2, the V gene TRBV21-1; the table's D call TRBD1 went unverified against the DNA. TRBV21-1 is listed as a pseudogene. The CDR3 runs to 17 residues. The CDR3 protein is CASSKPSTGNCSGELFF. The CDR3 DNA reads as TGTGCCAGCAGCAAACCCTCGACAGGGAATTGTTCCGGGGAGCTGTTTTTT.

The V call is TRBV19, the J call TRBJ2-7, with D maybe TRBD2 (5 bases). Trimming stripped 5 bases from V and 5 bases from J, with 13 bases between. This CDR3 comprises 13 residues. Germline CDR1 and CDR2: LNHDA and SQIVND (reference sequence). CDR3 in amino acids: CASSGFVRDEQYF. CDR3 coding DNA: TGTGCCAGTAGTGGGTTCGTGAGGGACGAGCAGTACTTC.

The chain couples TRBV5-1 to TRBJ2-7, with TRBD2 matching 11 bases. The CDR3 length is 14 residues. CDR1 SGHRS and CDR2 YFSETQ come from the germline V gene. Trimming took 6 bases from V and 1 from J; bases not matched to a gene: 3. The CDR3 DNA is TGCGCCAGCAACTTAGCGGGAGGGTCCTACGAGCAGTACTTC. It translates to CASNLAGGSYEQYF.

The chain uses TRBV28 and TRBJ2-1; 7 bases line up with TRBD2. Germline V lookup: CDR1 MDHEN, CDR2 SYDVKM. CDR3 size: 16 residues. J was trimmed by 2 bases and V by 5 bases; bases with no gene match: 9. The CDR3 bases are TGTGCCAGCAGTCTTACGGGACTAATCACCTACAATGAGCAGTTCTTC. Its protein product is CASSLTGLITYNEQFF.

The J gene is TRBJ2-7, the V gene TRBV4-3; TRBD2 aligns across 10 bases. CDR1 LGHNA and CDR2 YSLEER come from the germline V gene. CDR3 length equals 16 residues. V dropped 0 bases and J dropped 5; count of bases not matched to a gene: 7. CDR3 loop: CASSQDNLAGVHEQYF. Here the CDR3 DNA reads TGCGCCAGCAGCCAAGATAATCTAGCGGGAGTTCACGAGCAGTACTTC.

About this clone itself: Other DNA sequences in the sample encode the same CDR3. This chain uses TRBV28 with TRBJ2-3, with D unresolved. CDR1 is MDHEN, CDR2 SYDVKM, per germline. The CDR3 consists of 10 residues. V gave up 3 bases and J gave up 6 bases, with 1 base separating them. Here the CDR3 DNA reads TGTGCCAGCAGTTTGGATACGCAGTATTTT. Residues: CASSLDTQYF.

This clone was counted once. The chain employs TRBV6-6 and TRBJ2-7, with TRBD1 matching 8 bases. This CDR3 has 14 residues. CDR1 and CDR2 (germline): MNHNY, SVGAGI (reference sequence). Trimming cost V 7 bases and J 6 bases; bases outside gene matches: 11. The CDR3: CASIQGASTGEQYF. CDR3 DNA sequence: TGTGCCAGCATTCAGGGGGCTTCTACGGGCGAGCAGTACTTC.

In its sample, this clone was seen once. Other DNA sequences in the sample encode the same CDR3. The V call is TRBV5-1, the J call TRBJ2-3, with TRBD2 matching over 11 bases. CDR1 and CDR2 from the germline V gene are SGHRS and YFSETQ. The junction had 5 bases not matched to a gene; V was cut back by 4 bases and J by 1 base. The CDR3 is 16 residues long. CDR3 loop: CASSTGLAGGTDTQYF. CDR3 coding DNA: TGCGCCAGCAGCACCGGACTAGCGGGTGGCACAGATACGCAGTATTTT.

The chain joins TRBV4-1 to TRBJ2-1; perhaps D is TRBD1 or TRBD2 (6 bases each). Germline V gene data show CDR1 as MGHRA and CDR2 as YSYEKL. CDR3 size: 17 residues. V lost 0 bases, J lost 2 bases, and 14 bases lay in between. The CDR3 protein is CASSQDWGAGAYNEQFF. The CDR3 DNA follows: TGCGCCAGCAGCCAAGATTGGGGGGCTGGAGCCTACAATGAGCAGTTCTTC.

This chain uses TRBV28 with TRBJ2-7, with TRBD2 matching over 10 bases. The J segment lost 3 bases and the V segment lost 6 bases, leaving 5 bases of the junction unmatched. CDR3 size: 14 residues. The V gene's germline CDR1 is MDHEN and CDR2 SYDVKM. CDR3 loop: CASSGTSVLYEQYF. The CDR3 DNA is TGTGCCAGCAGCGGGACTAGCGTTCTCTACGAGCAGTACTTC.